The TCR beta chain described here comes from a study of technical replicates of blood from a few donors. Libraries were prepared by immunoSEQ multiplex PCR; TCRdb keeps only in-frame clonotypes and omits some of them. The sample contains fewer than 60,000 clones, about 95% of which appear only once. Germline assignment: CDR1 MGHDK and CDR2 SYGVNS. Unmatched junction bases numbered 3, after V lost 5 bases and J lost 4 bases. The CDR3 extends over 13 amino acids. The chain carries TRBV25-1 and TRBJ2-7; 9 bases map to TRBD1. This TCR derives from a human donor in good health. Some clones in this sample may be carry-over from other donors' samples. The sequencing input was PBMCs. The DNA for the CDR3 is TGTGCCAGCAGTCGACAGGGGGGATACGAGCAGTACTTC. Protein product: CASSRQGGYEQYF.